What follows are 15 T cell receptor beta chains derived from one specimen sequenced in a study of OX40 agonist ivuxolimab in advanced cancers. Sequencing used immunoSEQ multiplex PCR; TCRdb keeps in-frame clones, though not all of them. The sample consists of about 73,000 clones, 80% to 95% of them appearing once. Sequenced material: CD4+ or CD8+ T cells sorted from blood, taken in a trial of the OX40 agonist ivuxolimab. These receptors were taken from an adult with an advanced solid tumor such as melanoma, head and neck, liver or kidney cancer.

The J gene is TRBJ1-1, the V gene TRBV30; possibly TRBD1 for D (5 bases). The CDR3 spans 11 residues. Germline V gives CDR1 GTSNPN, CDR2 SVGIG (reference sequence). V was shortened by 1 base and J by 11 bases, with 11 bases between the two germline ends. The CDR3 reads CAWSEQASAFF. The CDR3 nucleotides read TGTGCCTGGAGTGAACAGGCGAGCGCTTTCTTT.

The CDR3 nucleotides are TGCAGCGTTGCCGGGACAGGGGGCAATGAGCAGTTCTTC. Amino acid sequence: CSVAGTGGNEQFF. This chain joins TRBV29-1 and TRBJ2-1, with TRBD1 identical over 11 bases. The CDR3 is 13 residues long. Germline loops: CDR1 SQVTM, CDR2 ANQGSEA. The V and J ends lost 4 bases and 6 bases, in that order; junction bases with no gene match: 2.

The rearrangement links TRBV7-2 to TRBJ1-1; D call uncertain. This CDR3 is built from 14 residues. The V end was cut by 2 bases, the J end by 3 bases, with 10 bases between. Germline CDR1 SGHTA, CDR2 FQGNSA. CDR3 in DNA: TGTGCCAGCAGCTTAAACAGCCCATACACTGAAGCTTTCTTT. This sequence encodes CASSLNSPYTEAFF.

The DNA of the CDR3 is TGTGCCAGCAGTCCCTTTCGGGGTTCTGACGAGCAGTACTTC. Protein product: CASSPFRGSDEQYF. The chain is built from TRBV2 and TRBJ2-7, with D maybe TRBD2 (5 bases). Germline assignment: CDR1 SNHLY and CDR2 FYNNEI. The germline V and J ends were trimmed by 5 bases and 5 bases, with 16 bases remaining between them. The CDR3 sequence is 14 residues long.

The genes are TRBV28 and TRBJ1-1; D gene ambiguous. The ends were cut back, 1 base at V and 5 bases at J, with 11 bases in the middle. Germline assignment: CDR1 MDHEN and CDR2 SYDVKM. This CDR3 contains 14 residues. In DNA, the CDR3 is TGTGCCAGCAGTTTATTACAAAAGAATACTGAAGCTTTCTTT. Translating it yields CASSLLQKNTEAFF.

V usage is TRBV7-2 and J usage is TRBJ1-2, with D possibly TRBD1 on 6 matching bases. Germline V gene data show CDR1 as SGHTA and CDR2 as FQGNSA. V gave up 0 bases and J gave up 4 bases, with 6 bases separating them. The CDR3 has 13 residues. The CDR3 protein is CASSLADSYGYTF. The CDR3 region has the DNA TGTGCCAGCAGCTTAGCGGACAGCTATGGCTACACCTTC. The complete variable domain, with remaining parts taken from reference TRBV7-2 and TRBJ1-2, reads GAGVSQSPSNKVTEKGKDVELRCDPISGHTALYWYRQSLGQGLEFLIYFQGNSAPDKSGLPSDRFSAERTGGSVSTLTIQRTQQEDSAVYLCASSLADSYGYTFGSGTRLTVV.

The CDR3 loop is CASSYGTSADEQYF. CDR3 coding DNA: TGTGCCAGCAGTTACGGTACTAGCGCTGACGAGCAGTACTTC. The V gene is TRBV6-5, the J gene TRBJ2-7; the match to TRBD2 covers 7 bases. Germline V gives CDR1 MNHEY, CDR2 SVGAGI. This CDR3 region has 14 residues. The V gene end was trimmed by 2 bases and the J gene end by 5 bases; junction bases not matched to a gene: 6.

The chain uses TRBV2 and TRBJ2-1; D may be TRBD2 (5 bases). The CDR3 has 16 amino acids. Germline V gives CDR1 SNHLY, CDR2 FYNNEI. Trimming removed 3 bases from V and 0 bases from J, with 12 bases in between. The CDR3 DNA reads as TGTGCCAGCAGTGACTTGGAGCGGAGCTCCTACAATGAGCAGTTCTTC. Protein: CASSDLERSSYNEQFF.

The V call is TRBV7-8, the J call TRBJ2-5; 7 nucleotides align to TRBD1. The J segment lost 5 bases and the V segment lost 3 bases, leaving 6 bases of the junction unmatched. The CDR3 consists of 14 residues. Germline CDR1 SGHVS, CDR2 FQNEAQ. CDR3 in amino acids: CASSLLGGRETQYF. The CDR3 DNA is TGTGCCAGCAGCTTGCTAGGGGGCAGGGAGACCCAGTACTTC.

A single count supports this clone. This rearrangement joins TRBV7-2 to TRBJ1-2, with TRBD1 as a possible D gene (5 bases). CDR1 and CDR2 (germline): SGHTA, FQGNSA. V lost 7 bases and J lost 4, with 13 bases in between. The CDR3 runs 13 residues. CDR3 nucleotides: TGTGCCAGCAACCCAGGGACCCGCTATGGCTACACCTTC. Translation: CASNPGTRYGYTF.

The chain uses TRBV5-4 and TRBJ1-2; TRBD1 matches at 9 bases. V was clipped by 4 bases and J by 5 bases; unmatched bases: 3. From germline, CDR1 is SGHNT and CDR2 YYREEE (reference sequence). This CDR3 is 13 amino acids long. CDR3 in amino acids: CASSPGQGYGYTF. CDR3 sequence (DNA): TGTGCCAGCAGCCCGGGACAGGGTTATGGCTACACCTTC.

The chain couples TRBV4-1 to TRBJ2-3; D remains ambiguous. From germline, CDR1 is MGHRA and CDR2 YSYEKL. CDR3 size: 18 residues. Trimming pared 4 bases from V and 3 bases from J, leaving 23 bases between. CDR3 sequence reads: CASSRQLPFSGATDTQYF. CDR3 sequence (DNA): TGCGCCAGCAGCCGTCAGTTACCGTTTTCTGGAGCGACAGATACGCAGTATTTT.

The V and J genes are TRBV4-2 and TRBJ2-2, with a tentative D call TRBD2 (5 bases). V lost 7 bases to trimming and J lost 4 bases, with 16 bases between them. This CDR3 is built from 15 residues. The V gene's germline CDR1 is LGHNA and CDR2 YNFKEQ. CDR3 sequence reads: CASTWGASLTGELFF. Written as DNA, the CDR3 is TGTGCCAGCACCTGGGGAGCTAGCCTCACCGGGGAGCTGTTTTTT.

This rearrangement joins TRBV19 to TRBJ1-4; 7 bases are a match to TRBD1. V was pared by 6 bases and J by 0 bases, with 7 bases of the junction left unmatched. The CDR3 extends over 16 amino acids. From germline, CDR1 is LNHDA and CDR2 SQIVND (reference sequence). CDR3 in DNA: TGTGCCAGTAGGTTACAGGGGAGGACAACTAATGAAAAACTGTTTTTT. Protein: CASRLQGRTTNEKLFF.

The gene calls are TRBV7-2 and TRBJ1-5; no clear D. V was clipped by 0 bases and J by 5 bases, with 5 bases between them. This CDR3 comprises 13 residues. CDR1 and CDR2 (germline): SGHTA, FQGNSA. The CDR3 coding sequence is TGTGCCAGCAGCTTAGCGTCGGATCAGCCCCAGCATTTT. Translation gives CASSLASDQPQHF.